One sample yielded the 31 T cell receptor beta chains listed below, sequenced in a study of cytomegalovirus exposure and HLA in healthy donors. It was with 60 Vbeta and 13 Jbeta primers that the PCR ran. Sequencing used immunoSEQ multiplex PCR; TCRdb keeps in-frame clones, though not all of them. Among approximately 150,000 clones listed, more than 60% were seen once. The material sequenced was PBMCs. All receptors derive from a man between 25 and 39 years old in good health and CMV-seropositive.

With regard to this clone: A read error may account for a junction end that differs from germline. This rearrangement joins TRBV7-7 to TRBJ2-1; 7 bases map to TRBD2. Germline V gene lookup returns CDR1 SSHAT and CDR2 FNYEAQ (reference sequence). This CDR3 has 15 residues. In DNA, the CDR3 is TGTGCTAGCAGCTTAGGTGGTGCGGGAGTGAATGAGCAGTTCTTC. This gives the protein CASSLGGAGVNEQFF.

The chain couples TRBV18 to TRBJ2-5; no firm D call. Trimming took off 8 bases at V and 2 bases at J, with 12 bases between the two ends. CDR3 length equals 13 residues. CDR1 is KGHSH, CDR2 LQKENI, per germline. The CDR3 DNA is TGTGCCAGCGGAGTTGGGTCGCAAGAGACCCAGTACTTC. This encodes CASGVGSQETQYF.

CDR3 region: CAIGAQGRYEQYF. The CDR3 DNA reads as TGTGCAATTGGGGCGCAGGGGCGCTACGAGCAGTACTTC. The chain couples TRBV28 to TRBJ2-7, with D possibly being TRBD1 (6 bases). Germline CDR1 reads MDHEN; CDR2 reads SYDVKM. The CDR3 is 13 amino acids.

This rearrangement joins TRBV4-1 to TRBJ1-4; 10 nucleotides match TRBD1. The germline V gene encodes CDR1 MGHRA and CDR2 YSYEKL. V lost 2 bases to trimming and J lost 5 bases; unmatched junction nucleotides: 2. The CDR3 consists of 15 residues. CDR3 DNA sequence: TGCGCCAGCAGCCAACCGGGACAGGGGAATGAAAAACTGTTTTTT. Its protein product is CASSQPGQGNEKLFF.

This clone was recorded only once. The chain uses TRBV2 and TRBJ2-3; D call uncertain. The CDR3 is made up of 13 amino acids. Germline V gene lookup returns CDR1 SNHLY and CDR2 FYNNEI. The V and J ends lost 2 bases and 2 bases respectively, with 5 bases between them. This CDR3 reads CASSERVTDTQYF. In nucleotides, the CDR3 is TGTGCCAGCAGTGAACGGGTCACAGATACGCAGTATTTT. Complete variable domain (other parts from reference TRBV2 and TRBJ2-3): EPEVTQTPSHQVTQMGQEVILRCVPISNHLYFYWYRQILGQKVEFLVSFYNNEISEKSEIFDDQFSVERPDGSNFTLKIRSTKLEDSAMYFCASSERVTDTQYFGPGTRLTVL.

The chain combines TRBV9 with TRBJ1-3; no definite D call. Germline loops: CDR1 SGDLS, CDR2 YYNGEE. The CDR3 has 16 amino acids. The ends were cut back, 2 bases at V and 0 bases at J, with 12 bases in the middle. The CDR3 here is CASSVGPGSSGNTIYF. In nucleotides, the CDR3 is TGTGCCAGCAGCGTCGGCCCTGGGAGCTCTGGAAACACCATATATTTT.

V and J are TRBV19 and TRBJ1-3; 9 nucleotides match TRBD1. V lost 7 bases to trimming and J lost 1 base; unmatched junction nucleotides: 5. This CDR3 region has 15 residues. Germline V lookup: CDR1 LNHDA, CDR2 SQIVND (reference sequence). CDR3 DNA: TGTGCCAGTACCCGGACAGGGGAATCTGGAAACACCATATATTTT. Protein sequence: CASTRTGESGNTIYF.

This clone was seen once. The chain joins TRBV27 to TRBJ2-7; TRBD2 agrees at 14 bases. Germline V gives CDR1 MNHEY, CDR2 SMNVEV (reference sequence). V shed 4 bases and J 4 bases; nucleotides not matched to a gene: 15. The CDR3 extends over 19 amino acids. The CDR3 sequence is CASSSPLTSGRAPGYEQYF. The DNA of the CDR3 is TGTGCCAGCAGTTCCCCCCTGACTAGCGGGAGGGCGCCGGGTTACGAGCAGTACTTC.

In its sample, this clone was seen a few times. V usage is TRBV2 and J usage is TRBJ2-2; maybe TRBD1 (6 bases). Germline assignment: CDR1 SNHLY and CDR2 FYNNEI. The V end lost 3 bases, the J end lost 6 bases, and 14 bases lay between the germline ends. The CDR3 length is 15 residues. The CDR3, as DNA: TGTGCCAGCAGTGAGTGGTCAGGGGAATCCGGGGAGCTGTTTTTT. This sequence encodes CASSEWSGESGELFF.

This chain uses TRBV5-6 with TRBJ2-7; 9 nucleotides agree with TRBD1. Germline trimming cut 4 bases from V and 2 bases from J; bases unmatched to any gene: 10. CDR1 is SGHDT and CDR2 is YYEEEE in the germline V gene. The CDR3 contains 16 residues. The CDR3 DNA reads as TGTGCCAGCAGCCCCCTCGGGACAGGGAGTCCCTACGAGCAGTACTTC. Residues: CASSPLGTGSPYEQYF.

This clone was observed a handful of times. As DNA, the CDR3 is TGCGCCAGCAGCTCCCAAGGGGGCACTGAAGCTTTCTTT. This encodes CASSSQGGTEAFF. The rearrangement uses TRBV5-1 and TRBJ1-1, with D maybe TRBD1 (6 bases). V was clipped by 3 bases and J by 4 bases, with 10 bases between them. CDR3 length: 13 residues. Germline CDR1 reads SGHRS; CDR2 reads YFSETQ.

This clone came up a few times. The rearrangement links TRBV7-9 to TRBJ2-1, with 14 bases identical to TRBD2. CDR3 length equals 18 residues. CDR1 SEHNR and CDR2 FQNEAQ come from the germline V gene (reference sequence). V lost 5 bases and J lost 3; bases outside the gene matches: 9. The CDR3: CASSPRTSGRILYNEQFF. For the CDR3, the DNA is TGTGCCAGCAGCCCGCGGACTAGCGGGAGGATACTCTACAATGAGCAGTTCTTC. Full variable domain (outside the CDR3, taken from reference TRBV7-9 and TRBJ2-1): DTGVSQNPRHKITKRGQNVTFRCDPISEHNRLYWYRQTLGQGPEFLTYFQNEAQLEKSRLLSDRFSAERPKGSFSTLEIQRTEQGDSAMYLCASSPRTSGRILYNEQFFGPGTRLTVL.

The CDR3 loop is CASRLGPYEQYF. The CDR3 bases are TGTGCCAGTAGACTGGGGCCATACGAGCAGTACTTC. The genes are TRBV27 and TRBJ2-7, with D tentatively TRBD1 (5 bases). The V end was cut by 9 bases, the J end by 4 bases, with 13 bases between. CDR3 length equals 12 residues. The V gene's germline CDR1 is MNHEY and CDR2 SMNVEV (reference sequence).

This clone was picked up a small number of times. The chain joins TRBV5-1 to TRBJ2-1; D unclear. CDR3 size: 16 residues. With 5 bases removed from V and 0 bases from J, the gap between germline ends came to 15 bases. Germline V gene lookup returns CDR1 SGHRS and CDR2 YFSETQ. The CDR3 nucleotides are TGCGCCAGCAGTCTGACACAGACGAGCTCCTACAATGAGCAGTTCTTC. Translation: CASSLTQTSSYNEQFF.

This clone is a singleton in its sample. The chain joins TRBV4-1 to TRBJ2-1, with TRBD1 identical over 7 bases. The ends lost 1 base at V and 4 bases at J; junction bases unmatched: 25. CDR1 MGHRA and CDR2 YSYEKL come from the germline V gene. This CDR3 has 22 residues. The CDR3 loop is CASSQGGAGTETTGATYNEQFF. For the CDR3, the DNA is TGCGCCAGCAGCCAAGGAGGAGCTGGGACAGAAACCACGGGCGCTACGTACAATGAGCAGTTCTTC.

Here the CDR3 reads CASSLVRGGTDTQYF. DNA of the CDR3: TGTGCCAGCAGTCTTGTTAGGGGTGGCACAGATACGCAGTATTTT. The chain recombines TRBV28 with TRBJ2-3, with D tentatively TRBD1 (5 bases). V lost 5 bases, J lost 1 base, and 13 bases lay in between. Germline lookup yields CDR1 MDHEN and CDR2 SYDVKM. This CDR3 is 15 amino acids long.

A few counts support this clone. The DNA of the CDR3 is TGTGCCAGCAGTTACCAGACAAGCACAGATACGCAGTATTTT. This encodes CASSYQTSTDTQYF. The V gene is TRBV6-5, the J gene TRBJ2-3; D uncertain. V was pared by 2 bases and J by 0 bases, with 6 bases between. CDR1 is MNHEY, CDR2 SVGAGI, per germline. The CDR3 runs 14 residues.

The chain couples TRBV10-2 to TRBJ1-2, with D possibly matching TRBD1 (5 bases). This CDR3 is 13 amino acids long. V lost 2 bases and J 4 bases, leaving 8 bases between the germline ends. Germline V gene data show CDR1 as WSHSY and CDR2 as SAAADI. Here the CDR3 reads CASSEVGGYGYTF. In DNA, the CDR3 is TGCGCCAGCAGTGAGGTGGGGGGCTATGGCTACACCTTC.

The chain is built from TRBV9 and TRBJ2-1; 9 nucleotides line up with TRBD1. This CDR3 spans 16 amino acids. Per the germline V gene, CDR1 is SGDLS and CDR2 is YYNGEE. The J segment lost 4 bases and the V segment lost 4 bases, leaving 9 bases of the junction unmatched. DNA for the CDR3: TGTGCCAGCAGCAAAAACCGGGACAGGGATTACAATGAGCAGTTCTTC. Residues: CASSKNRDRDYNEQFF.

A few counts support this clone. This chain links TRBV5-1 with TRBJ2-1, with TRBD1 matching over 8 bases. J was trimmed by 10 bases and V by 4 bases; bases with no gene match: 7. This CDR3 has 13 residues. The germline V gene encodes CDR1 SGHRS and CDR2 YFSETQ. DNA of the CDR3: TGCGCCAGCAGCGAGAACAGGGGGGAGGAGCAGTTCTTC. It yields the protein CASSENRGEEQFF.

This clone has more than one count but fewer than ten. This chain links TRBV4-1 with TRBJ1-1, with 7 positions matching TRBD1. This CDR3 has 12 residues. Unmatched junction bases numbered 1, after V lost 4 bases and J lost 5 bases. CDR1 and CDR2 (germline): MGHRA, YSYEKL. The CDR3 sequence is CASSPGGTEAFF. CDR3 DNA: TGCGCCAGCAGCCCAGGGGGGACTGAAGCTTTCTTT.

The V and J genes are TRBV27 and TRBJ2-2; D gene ambiguous. The CDR3 has 15 residues. CDR1 and CDR2 from the germline V gene are MNHEY and SMNVEV (reference sequence). Trimming stripped 2 bases from V and 3 bases from J, with 10 bases between. CDR3 nucleotide sequence: TGTGCCAGCAGTTTAAGGCAGACATACACCGGGGAGCTGTTTTTT. Residues: CASSLRQTYTGELFF.

There are a few counts of this clone. The CDR3 spells CASSQQGSGYTF. The DNA of the CDR3 is TGCGCCAGCAGCCAACAGGGATCTGGCTACACCTTC. The J gene is TRBJ1-2, the V gene TRBV4-1, with a tentative D call TRBD1 (5 bases). The CDR3 length is 12 residues. Germline V gene sequence: CDR1 MGHRA, CDR2 YSYEKL. The V and J ends lost 2 bases and 7 bases respectively, with 8 bases between them.

The chain recombines TRBV2 with TRBJ2-5; 10 bases map to TRBD2. Unmatched junction bases numbered 16, after V lost 4 bases and J lost 11 bases. The CDR3 is 16 residues long. Germline CDR1 and CDR2: SNHLY and FYNNEI. CDR3 sequence: CASSGSRLAGDWEQYF. Written as DNA, the CDR3 is TGTGCCAGCAGTGGATCCAGGCTAGCGGGAGATTGGGAGCAGTACTTC. Full variable domain (rest looked up from reference TRBV2 and TRBJ2-5): EPEVTQTPSHQVTQMGQEVILRCVPISNHLYFYWYRQILGQKVEFLVSFYNNEISEKSEIFDDQFSVERPDGSNFTLKIRSTKLEDSAMYFCASSGSRLAGDWEQYFGPGTRLLVL.

This clone has only a few counts. The rearrangement joins TRBV5-6 to TRBJ1-1; the D is unclear. This CDR3 comprises 13 residues. Trimming took 0 bases from V and 3 from J, leaving 6 bases between them. Germline CDR1 reads SGHDT; CDR2 reads YYEEEE. CDR3 DNA: TGTGCCAGCAGCTTGGATTTAGACACTGAAGCTTTCTTT. It is translated as CASSLDLDTEAFF.

The chain couples TRBV5-1 to TRBJ2-1; 10 nucleotides align to TRBD2. J was trimmed by 6 bases and V by 5 bases; bases with no gene match: 11. Germline lookup yields CDR1 SGHRS and CDR2 YFSETQ. The CDR3 runs 16 residues. DNA for the CDR3: TGCGCCAGCAGAGGAGGAGCGGGAGGGCCTAGCAATGAGCAGTTCTTC. Translating it yields CASRGGAGGPSNEQFF.

The chain joins TRBV14 to TRBJ2-2; weak D call: TRBD1 (5 bases). Germline CDR1 and CDR2: SGHDN and FVKESK. The germline V and J ends were trimmed by 6 bases and 7 bases, with 12 bases remaining between them. CDR3 size: 13 residues. The DNA for the CDR3 is TGTGCCAGCAGGCTACAGGAAAGCGGGGAGCTGTTTTTT. This gives the protein CASRLQESGELFF. The full variable domain, with the rest looked up from reference TRBV14 and TRBJ2-2, is EAGVTQFPSHSVIEKGQTVTLRCDPISGHDNLYWYRRVMGKEIKFLLHFVKESKQDESGMPNNRFLAERTGGTYSTLKVQPAELEDSGVYFCASRLQESGELFFGEGSRLTVL.

The chain joins TRBV18 to TRBJ2-5; 8 nucleotides agree with TRBD1. After removal of 0 bases from V and 9 bases from J, the junction contained 9 bases not matched to a gene. The CDR3 covers 15 residues. In germline, CDR1 is KGHSH, CDR2 LQKENI. The chain's CDR3 is CASSPPLTGEVPQYF. The CDR3 DNA is TGTGCCAGCTCACCACCTTTGACAGGGGAAGTGCCCCAGTACTTC.

This chain connects TRBV7-9 to TRBJ2-2; D is undetermined. The CDR3 is made up of 12 amino acids. With 10 bases removed from V and 5 bases from J, the gap between germline ends came to 11 bases. From germline, CDR1 is SEHNR and CDR2 FQNEAQ (reference sequence). The CDR3 sequence is CAIEPETGELFF. DNA for the CDR3: TGTGCCATCGAGCCTGAGACCGGGGAGCTGTTTTTT. The full variable domain, rest sourced from reference TRBV7-9 and TRBJ2-2, is DTGVSQNPRHKITKRGQNVTFRCDPISEHNRLYWYRQTLGQGPEFLTYFQNEAQLEKSRLLSDRFSAERPKGSFSTLEIQRTEQGDSAMYLCAIEPETGELFFGEGSRLTVL.

Comment on this clone: One end of the junction varies from germline; a read error may be responsible. This CDR3 is also generated by other DNA sequences in the sample. The chain has TRBV11-3 and TRBJ1-2; possible D gene TRBD1, 5 bases. CDR1 and CDR2 (germline): SGHNT, YENEEA. The CDR3 runs 14 residues. CDR3 DNA: TGTGCCAGTAGCTTAAGGGGTCGTCTAGGTGGCTACACCTTC. Residues: CASSLRGRLGGYTF.

Regarding this clone: Other DNA sequences in the sample encode the same CDR3. The CDR3 nucleotides read TGTGCCAGCAGTGAAGAAGGGGGTTCACCCCTCCACTTT. Its translation: CASSEEGGSPLHF. This chain uses TRBV2 with TRBJ1-6, with D maybe TRBD1 (6 bases). Per the germline V gene, CDR1 is SNHLY and CDR2 is FYNNEI. The CDR3 consists of 13 residues. Between the trimmed V and J ends, which lost 1 base and 9 bases, there was a span of 7 bases.